This T cell receptor (beta chain) was sequenced for a study of shared T cell receptors in the human thymus. Data came from immunoSEQ multiplex PCR; TCRdb stores just in-frame clones and leaves some out. The profile shows roughly 500,000 clones, around 82% of them singletons. The CDR3 totals 18 residues. The germline CDR1 and CDR2 sequences are SGHDT and YYEEEE. Trimming at V came to 4 bases and at J to 3 bases, leaving 12 bases not matched to a gene. In its sample, this clone was seen a few times. The same data also contributed to another study, on human thymus T cells. That paper adds: Resections were taken during corrective heart surgery, and the thymus tissue came from these. A high degree of thymic repertoire overlap among unrelated individuals was reported in related research.

The chain employs TRBV5-6 and TRBJ2-6, with TRBD1 matching over 8 bases. The sequencing input was thymocytes. The origin of this receptor is a boy under three years old with a congenital heart defect. CDR3 sequence reads: CASSNWAGGYYGANVLTF. The CDR3 nucleotides are TGTGCCAGCAGCAACTGGGCAGGGGGCTATTATGGGGCCAACGTCCTGACTTTC.